The 9 T cell receptor beta chains below all came from one sample that was sequenced in a study of shared clonotypes between healthy human individuals. Clones were read by immunoSEQ multiplex PCR, and TCRdb kept only the in-frame ones, dropping some. This sample has about 2.1 million clones, with roughly 95% found just once. Naive CD8 cells lacked CD45RO, underwent positive selection for CCR7 and left out terminally differentiated effector memory CD45RA+ cells. Material: naive CD8+ T cells from PBMCs. Every receptor here comes from a man between 18 and 29 years old in good health. Some clones in this sample may be carry-over from other donors' samples.

The chain joins TRBV28 to TRBJ2-2; D not certain. Germline values: CDR1 MDHEN, CDR2 SYDVKM. The CDR3 has 15 residues. Trimming removed 5 bases at V and 2 bases at J, with 12 bases between. The CDR3 bases are TGTGCCAGCAGTCCCCCCGGTGCAAACACCGGGGAGCTGTTTTTT. As protein: CASSPPGANTGELFF.

This clone was found a few times. J is TRBJ1-5 and V is TRBV19; the D gene is possibly TRBD1 (5 bases). This CDR3 region has 15 residues. In germline, CDR1 is LNHDA, CDR2 SQIVND (reference sequence). V shed 6 bases and J shed 1 base, with 13 bases lying between them. The CDR3 coding sequence is TGTGCCAGTAGCGGACAACCCGGGAGCAATCAGCCCCAGCATTTT. Translation: CASSGQPGSNQPQHF.

V usage is TRBV7-9 and J usage is TRBJ2-3, with TRBD2 identical over 7 bases. This CDR3 is 16 amino acids long. Trimming removed 3 bases from V and 1 base from J; junction bases left unmatched: 7. The germline gives CDR1 SEHNR, CDR2 FQNEAQ (reference sequence). The CDR3 region is CASSFPGGAGTDTQYF. DNA for the CDR3: TGTGCCAGCAGCTTCCCGGGAGGAGCTGGCACAGATACGCAGTATTTT.

Concerning this clone: Other DNA variants within this sample encode the same CDR3. V is TRBV4-1 and J is TRBJ2-1; 10 bases are a match to TRBD2. J gave up 4 bases and V 4 bases, and 4 bases lay outside the gene matches. The V gene's germline CDR1 is MGHRA and CDR2 YSYEKL. The CDR3 has 15 residues. CDR3 sequence (DNA): TGCGCCAGCAGCCTCAGGACTAGCGGTTACAATGAGCAGTTCTTC. Translation: CASSLRTSGYNEQFF.

Notes on this clone: Other nucleotide sequences in the sample specify the same CDR3. Here the CDR3 DNA reads TGTGCCAGCAGCTTCTGGGGCGGGAACACTGAAGCTTTCTTT. Translating it yields CASSFWGGNTEAFF. The V gene is TRBV5-4, the J gene TRBJ1-1, with a weak D call TRBD1 (5 bases). The CDR3 extends over 14 amino acids. Germline assignment: CDR1 SGHNT and CDR2 YYREEE (reference sequence). V was shortened by 2 bases and J by 1 base, with 9 bases between the two germline ends. Using reference TRBV5-4 and TRBJ1-1 for the parts outside the CDR3, the full variable domain is ETGVTQSPTHLIKTRGQQVTLRCSSQSGHNTVSWYQQALGQGPQFIFQYYREEENGRGNFPPRFSGLQFPNYSSELNVNALELDDSALYLCASSFWGGNTEAFFGQGTRLTVV.

This clone showed up just once. The chain uses TRBV29-1 and TRBJ2-3; no clear D. This CDR3 has 13 amino acids. The germline CDR1 and CDR2 sequences are SQVTM and ANQGSEA. The V end lost 6 bases, the J end lost 0 bases, and 10 bases lay between the germline ends. The CDR3 bases are TGCAGCGTCTATGGGCATAGCACAGATACGCAGTATTTT. Protein sequence: CSVYGHSTDTQYF.

The gene calls are TRBV28 and TRBJ1-1; 11 positions match TRBD1. The V segment lost 2 bases and the J segment 1 base; nucleotides outside the gene matches: 6. Germline CDR1 reads MDHEN; CDR2 reads SYDVKM. The CDR3 totals 17 residues. In DNA, the CDR3 is TGTGCCAGCAGTTTAGGGACAGGGGGTTGGGGGAACACTGAAGCTTTCTTT. Its translation is CASSLGTGGWGNTEAFF. Looking up the rest from reference TRBV28 and TRBJ1-1 gives the full variable domain: DVKVTQSSRYLVKRTGEKVFLECVQDMDHENMFWYRQDPGLGLRLIYFSYDVKMKEKGDIPEGYSVSREKKERFSLILESASTNQTSMYLCASSLGTGGWGNTEAFFGQGTRLTVV.

This chain links TRBV18 with TRBJ1-2; D remains unclear. V shed 5 bases and J shed 3 bases, with 16 bases lying between them. The V gene's germline CDR1 is KGHSH and CDR2 LQKENI. This CDR3 has 15 residues. The CDR3 here is CASSSQATEHYGYTF. In nucleotides, the CDR3 is TGTGCCAGCTCATCTCAGGCTACGGAACACTATGGCTACACCTTC.

This chain links TRBV4-3 with TRBJ2-1; D possibly uses TRBD1 or TRBD2 (5 bases each). V was clipped by 4 bases and J by 4 bases, with 20 bases between them. This CDR3 comprises 17 residues. Germline V gene data show CDR1 as LGHNA and CDR2 as YSLEER. This CDR3 reads CASSREPRGGLYNEQFF. The CDR3 DNA is TGCGCCAGCAGCCGGGAACCGAGGGGCGGCCTTTACAATGAGCAGTTCTTC.